The 16 T cell receptor beta chains below come from one sample, sequenced in a study of CD8+ T cells in alopecia areata. Treatment meaning: oral pan-JAK inhibitor, 5-10 mg twice daily. RNA, once extracted, was reverse transcribed into cDNA for use as the sequencing template. Clones were sequenced by immunoSEQ multiplex PCR, and TCRdb holds only the in-frame ones, with some missing. The sample lists 200,000 or so clones; nearly 60% were seen once. Here the sequenced sample was CD4+ T cells sorted from blood, taken at week 24, from a patient treated with tofacitinib. These receptors came from a human donor with alopecia areata.

V usage is TRBV18 and J usage is TRBJ2-7; D possibly uses TRBD1 or TRBD2 (6 bases each). The germline CDR1 and CDR2 sequences are KGHSH and LQKENI. The CDR3 runs 16 residues. Trimming pared 2 bases from V and 4 bases from J, leaving 18 bases between. The CDR3 sequence is CASSPAAGQEGYEQYF. DNA of the CDR3: TGTGCCAGCTCACCAGCCGCGGGACAAGAAGGGTACGAGCAGTACTTC.

This clone has a handful of counts. The V and J genes are TRBV7-2 and TRBJ2-5; D is uncertain. CDR3 size: 14 residues. Germline values: CDR1 SGHTA, CDR2 FQGNSA. Trimming took 7 bases from V and 2 from J, leaving 14 bases between them. CDR3 bases: TGTGCCAGCAACTCCCCGGCGATACAAGAGACCCAGTACTTC. Its translation: CASNSPAIQETQYF.

The chain recombines TRBV25-1 with TRBJ1-1; 8 nucleotides agree with TRBD1. Germline loops: CDR1 MGHDK, CDR2 SYGVNS. V shed 8 bases, J shed 1 base, and the junction held 3 bases outside the gene matches. The CDR3 totals 13 residues. In DNA, the CDR3 is TGTGCCAGCTGGGACAGGTCGAACACTGAAGCTTTCTTT. It translates to CASWDRSNTEAFF. The entire variable domain, with the rest obtained from reference TRBV25-1 and TRBJ1-1, is as follows: EADIYQTPRYLVIGTGKKITLECSQTMGHDKMYWYQQDPGMELHLIHYSYGVNSTEKGDLSSESTVSRIRTEHFPLTLESARPSHTSQYLCASWDRSNTEAFFGQGTRLTVV.

This chain uses TRBV28 with TRBJ1-5; no definite D call. Per the germline V gene, CDR1 is MDHEN and CDR2 is SYDVKM. Trimming took off 5 bases at V and 8 bases at J, with 10 bases between the two ends. CDR3 length equals 12 residues. This CDR3 is CASSIDLKPQHF. DNA for the CDR3: TGTGCCAGCAGTATCGACTTGAAGCCCCAGCATTTT.

Regarding this clone: An end of the junction differs from the germline gene, which may be a read error. Other nucleotide sequences from this sample produce the same CDR3. This chain joins TRBV29-1 and TRBJ2-7; either TRBD1 or TRBD2 may fit D (6 bases each). Germline CDR1 reads SQVTM; CDR2 reads ANQGSEA. CDR3 size: 13 residues. In nucleotides, the CDR3 is TGCAGCGTAGAAGGAGGGGGCTCCTACGAGCAGTACTTC. Amino acid sequence: CSVEGGGSYEQYF.

There are a few counts of this clone. This sequence joins TRBV11-2 and TRBJ2-7, with no clear D. This CDR3 spans 13 amino acids. Between the trimmed V and J ends, which lost 0 bases and 4 bases, there was a span of 7 bases. Germline V gene sequence: CDR1 SGHAT, CDR2 FQNNGV. CDR3 amino acids: CASSLDPGYEQYF. DNA for the CDR3: TGTGCCAGCAGCTTAGATCCGGGTTACGAGCAGTACTTC.

This clone was counted a single time. The gene calls are TRBV4-3 and TRBJ2-7; 12 positions match TRBD2. Germline V gene data show CDR1 as LGHNA and CDR2 as YSLEER. The CDR3 is 16 amino acids. The trim removed 1 base at V and 3 bases at J, leaving 4 bases unmatched. The CDR3 DNA reads as TGCGCCAGCAGCCAAGTAACTAGCGGGAGGTTCTACGAGCAGTACTTC. Translation gives CASSQVTSGRFYEQYF.

V gene TRBV7-2 combines with J gene TRBJ2-6, with a tentative D call TRBD1 (6 bases). The V and J ends lost 5 bases and 0 bases respectively, with 17 bases between them. CDR1 is SGHTA and CDR2 is FQGNSA in the germline V gene. CDR3 length equals 18 residues. The CDR3 bases are TGTGCCAGCAGCCGGACCGGGACAAGGGACTCTGGGGCCAACGTCCTGACTTTC. Translating it yields CASSRTGTRDSGANVLTF.

The genes are TRBV10-3 and TRBJ2-1; TRBD1 agrees at 8 bases. Per germline, CDR1 ENHRY and CDR2 SYGVKD. The trim removed 7 bases at V and 7 bases at J, leaving 15 bases unmatched. This CDR3 comprises 16 residues. The CDR3 DNA is TGTGCCATCAATGACAGGGGTAGGGTTTCGGGAAATGAGCAGTTCTTC. Translation gives CAINDRGRVSGNEQFF.

This clone has only one observation. A junction end diverges from the germline sequence, so it may reflect a read error. The V gene is TRBV29-1, the J gene TRBJ2-7; 7 bases are shared with TRBD1. Germline loops: CDR1 SQVTM, CDR2 ANQGSEA. The CDR3 covers 16 residues. CDR3 region: CSVEAPGQRSSYEQYF. The CDR3 DNA is TGCAGCGTGGAAGCGCCGGGACAGAGGAGCTCCTACGAGCAGTACTTC.

The J gene is TRBJ2-2, the V gene TRBV5-1, with TRBD2 matching 7 bases. There are 15 residues in the CDR3. Germline loops: CDR1 SGHRS, CDR2 YFSETQ. The trim removed 4 bases at V and 2 bases at J, leaving 5 bases unmatched. The CDR3 nucleotides are TGCGCCAGCAGCCCGGGGACTACTAACACCGGGGAGCTGTTTTTT. Its translation is CASSPGTTNTGELFF. Based on the CDR3 plus reference TRBV5-1 and TRBJ2-2, the full variable domain is KAGVTQTPRYLIKTRGQQVTLSCSPISGHRSVSWYQQTPGQGLQFLFEYFSETQRNKGNFPGRFSGRQFSNSRSEMNVSTLELGDSALYLCASSPGTTNTGELFFGEGSRLTVL.

The chain carries TRBV6-5 and TRBJ2-6; no firm D call. V lost 4 bases to trimming and J lost 0 bases, with 10 bases between them. CDR3 length: 16 amino acids. From germline, CDR1 is MNHEY and CDR2 SVGAGI. CDR3 in DNA: TGTGCCAGCAGTTGGACGGAGAGCTCTGGGGCCAACGTCCTGACTTTC. Residues: CASSWTESSGANVLTF.

The V call is TRBV5-4, the J call TRBJ2-3; D ambiguous. Germline CDR1 is SGHNT and CDR2 is YYREEE (reference sequence). The ends were cut back, 3 bases at V and 5 bases at J, with 4 bases in the middle. The CDR3 covers 11 residues. DNA for the CDR3: TGTGCCAGCAGCTACGGAGATACGCAGTATTTT. Translation: CASSYGDTQYF.

This clone was seen a few times. CDR3 DNA sequence: TGCAGTGCTATTCCTGCCTTCCCCCAGTACTTC. Translation: CSAIPAFPQYF. V usage is TRBV20-1 and J usage is TRBJ2-5, with no clear D. V gave up 4 bases and J gave up 9 bases, with 12 bases separating them. CDR3 length: 11 amino acids. Germline values: CDR1 DFQATT, CDR2 SNEGSKA (reference sequence).

This chain connects TRBV6-6 to TRBJ1-2, with 7 nucleotides matching TRBD1. Germline CDR1 and CDR2: MNHNY and SVGAGI (reference sequence). V trimming: 6 bases; J trimming: 6 bases; junction bases outside the gene matches: 7. The CDR3 is 13 amino acids. CDR3 sequence reads: CASRTTGAHGYTF. The DNA for the CDR3 is TGTGCCAGCAGGACTACAGGGGCCCATGGCTACACCTTC.

This sequence joins TRBV27 and TRBJ1-1, with TRBD1 as a possible D gene (5 bases). The CDR3 length is 15 residues. Trimming shortened V by 5 bases and J by 1 base, and 14 bases separated the two germline ends. Germline-derived CDR1 and CDR2 are MNHEY and SMNVEV (reference sequence). The CDR3 loop reads CASSGRGVGNTEAFF. CDR3 in DNA: TGTGCCAGCAGTGGGAGGGGCGTTGGGAACACTGAAGCTTTCTTT.